These T cell receptor beta chains were read from a single sample in a study of T cells in Graves' hyperthyroidism and ophthalmopathy. Via MiXCR, TCRdb re-called the multiplex PCR reads, giving one row per CDR3 protein. The data show 640,000 or so distinct CDR3 sequences, 14% seen once. Sequenced: blood. The source is a woman between 18 and 29 years old with Graves' ophthalmopathy. The CDR3 runs from the conserved cysteine through the conserved F or W. A D gene is named only where the DNA matches it firmly. Size values are once, few and many counts, or a class for expanded clones, and some rows have none.

few	TRBV5-6	TRBD1	TRBJ2-7	CASSLYRDRAYEQYF	TGTGCCAGCAGCTTGTACAGGGACAGGGCCTACGAGCAGTACTTC
many	TRBV2	.	TRBJ2-1	CASRGDSSIAYNEQFF	TGTGCCAGCAGGGGAGACTCGTCAATAGCCTACAATGAGCAGTTCTTC
many	TRBV20-1	TRBD1	TRBJ2-7	CSAPLGRGLYEQYF	TGCAGTGCCCCGTTGGGCAGGGGGCTCTACGAGCAGTACTTC
many	TRBV9	.	TRBJ1-1	CASSVEGRGKNTEAFF	TGTGCCAGCAGCGTAGAGGGGCGGGGGAAGAACACTGAAGCTTTCTTT
many	TRBV4-2	TRBD1	TRBJ1-4	CASSQDMGQAKDEKLFF	TGTGCCAGCAGCCAAGATATGGGACAGGCGAAAGATGAAAAACTGTTTTTT
.	TRBV29-1	.	TRBJ2-1	CSFCDGSYNEQFF	TGCAGCTTTTGCGACGGGTCCTACAATGAGCAGTTCTTC
many	TRBV29-1	.	TRBJ2-7	CSVSQGYEQYF	TGCAGCGTTAGTCAGGGATACGAGCAGTACTTC
few	TRBV6-1	.	TRBJ2-3	CASSVLGGSTDTQYF	TGTGCCAGCAGTGTCCTTGGGGGCAGCACAGATACGCAGTATTTT
.	TRBV4-3	TRBD2	TRBJ2-1	CASSRPGSGRANEQFF	TGCGCCAGCAGCCGACCGGGTAGCGGGAGGGCCAATGAGCAGTTCTTC
few	TRBV9	TRBD1	TRBJ1-6	CASSARTGSNSPLHF	TGTGCCAGCAGCGCAAGGACAGGTTCTAATTCACCCCTCCACTTT
many	TRBV2	TRBD1	TRBJ1-5	CASSAQGFHQPQHF	TGTGCCAGCAGTGCACAGGGGTTCCATCAGCCCCAGCATTTT